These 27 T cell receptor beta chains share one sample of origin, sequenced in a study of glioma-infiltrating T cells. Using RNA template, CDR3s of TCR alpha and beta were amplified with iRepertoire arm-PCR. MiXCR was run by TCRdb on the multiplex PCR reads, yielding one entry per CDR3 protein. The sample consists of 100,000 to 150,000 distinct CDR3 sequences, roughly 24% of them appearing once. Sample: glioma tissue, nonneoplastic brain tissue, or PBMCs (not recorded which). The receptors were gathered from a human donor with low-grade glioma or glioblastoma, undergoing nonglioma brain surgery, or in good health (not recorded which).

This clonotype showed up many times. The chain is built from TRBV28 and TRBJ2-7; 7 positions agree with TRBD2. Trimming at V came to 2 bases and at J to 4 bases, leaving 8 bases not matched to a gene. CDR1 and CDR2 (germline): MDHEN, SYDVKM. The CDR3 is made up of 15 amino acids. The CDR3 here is CASSLGASGSYEQYF. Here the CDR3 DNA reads TGTGCCAGCAGTTTAGGGGCTAGCGGATCATACGAGCAGTACTTC.

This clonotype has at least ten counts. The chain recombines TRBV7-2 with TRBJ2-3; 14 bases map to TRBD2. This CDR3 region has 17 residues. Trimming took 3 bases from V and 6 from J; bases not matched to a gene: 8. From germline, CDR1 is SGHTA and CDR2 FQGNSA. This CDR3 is CASSFGTSGRAGDTQYF. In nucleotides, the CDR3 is TGTGCCAGCAGCTTCGGGACTAGCGGGAGAGCGGGTGATACGCAGTATTTT.

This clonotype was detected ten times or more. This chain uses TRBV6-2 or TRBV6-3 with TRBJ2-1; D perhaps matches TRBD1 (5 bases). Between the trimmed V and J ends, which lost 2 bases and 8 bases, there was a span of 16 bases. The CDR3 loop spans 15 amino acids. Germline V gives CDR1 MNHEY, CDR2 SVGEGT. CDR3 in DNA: TGTGCCAGCAGTTACAGGCAAGGGGTTCAACATGAGCAGTTCTTC. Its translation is CASSYRQGVQHEQFF.

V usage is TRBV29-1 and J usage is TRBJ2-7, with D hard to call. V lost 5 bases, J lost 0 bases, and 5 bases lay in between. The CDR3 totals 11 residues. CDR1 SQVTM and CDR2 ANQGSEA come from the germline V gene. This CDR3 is CSVRSSYEQYF. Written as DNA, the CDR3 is TGCAGCGTTAGGAGCTCCTACGAGCAGTACTTC.

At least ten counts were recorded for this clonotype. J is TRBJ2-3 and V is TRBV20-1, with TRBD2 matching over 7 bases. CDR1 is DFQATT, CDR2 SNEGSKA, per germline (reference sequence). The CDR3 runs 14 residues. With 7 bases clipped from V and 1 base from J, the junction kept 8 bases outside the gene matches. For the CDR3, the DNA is TGCAGTGGGGCGGGAGAGATAGGCACAGATACGCAGTATTTT. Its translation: CSGAGEIGTDTQYF.

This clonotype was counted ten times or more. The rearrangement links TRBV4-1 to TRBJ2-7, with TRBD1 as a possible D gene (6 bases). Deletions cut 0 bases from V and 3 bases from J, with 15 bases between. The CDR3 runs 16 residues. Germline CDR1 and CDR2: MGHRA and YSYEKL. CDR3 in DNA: TGCGCCAGCAGCCAAGATCTGCTTGGGACACTCTACGAGCAGTACTTC. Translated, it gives CASSQDLLGTLYEQYF.

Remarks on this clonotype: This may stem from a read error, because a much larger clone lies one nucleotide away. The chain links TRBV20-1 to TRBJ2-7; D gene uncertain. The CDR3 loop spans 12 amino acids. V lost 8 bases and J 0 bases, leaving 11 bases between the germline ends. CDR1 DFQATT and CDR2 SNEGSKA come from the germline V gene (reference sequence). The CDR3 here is CSTQDNSYEQYF. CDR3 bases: TGCAGTACCCAAGATAACTCCTACGAGCAGTACTTC.

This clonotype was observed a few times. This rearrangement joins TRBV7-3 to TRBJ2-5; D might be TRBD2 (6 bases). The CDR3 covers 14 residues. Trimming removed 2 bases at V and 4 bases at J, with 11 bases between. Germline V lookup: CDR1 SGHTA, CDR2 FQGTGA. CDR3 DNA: TGTGCCAGCAGCTTAGGGGGGATCGGAGAGACCCAGTACTTC. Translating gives CASSLGGIGETQYF.

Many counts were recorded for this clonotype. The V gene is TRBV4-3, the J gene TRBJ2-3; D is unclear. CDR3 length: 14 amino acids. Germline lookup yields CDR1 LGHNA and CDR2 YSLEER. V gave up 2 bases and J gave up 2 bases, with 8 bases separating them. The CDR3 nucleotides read TGCGCCAGCAGCCAACAATCGATCACAGATACGCAGTATTTT. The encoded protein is CASSQQSITDTQYF.

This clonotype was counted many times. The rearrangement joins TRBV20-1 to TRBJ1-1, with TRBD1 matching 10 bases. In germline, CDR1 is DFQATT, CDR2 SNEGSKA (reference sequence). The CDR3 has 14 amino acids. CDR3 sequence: CRARQGAANTEAFF. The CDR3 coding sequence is TGCAGAGCCAGACAGGGGGCCGCAAACACTGAAGCTTTCTTT.

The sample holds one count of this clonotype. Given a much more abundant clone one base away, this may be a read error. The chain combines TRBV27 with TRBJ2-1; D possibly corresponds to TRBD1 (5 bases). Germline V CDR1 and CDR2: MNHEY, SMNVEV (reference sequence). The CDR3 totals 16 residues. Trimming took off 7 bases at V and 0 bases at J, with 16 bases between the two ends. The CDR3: CASIFRDYSSYNEQFF. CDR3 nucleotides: TGTGCCAGCATTTTCAGGGATTACAGCTCCTACAATGAGCAGTTCTTC.

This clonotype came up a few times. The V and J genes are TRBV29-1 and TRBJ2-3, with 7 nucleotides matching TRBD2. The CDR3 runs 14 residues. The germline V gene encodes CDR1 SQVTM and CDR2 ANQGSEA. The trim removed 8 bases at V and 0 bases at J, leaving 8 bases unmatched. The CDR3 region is CSTSSGSSTDTQYF. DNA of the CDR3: TGCAGCACTTCTAGCGGCTCTAGCACAGATACGCAGTATTTT.

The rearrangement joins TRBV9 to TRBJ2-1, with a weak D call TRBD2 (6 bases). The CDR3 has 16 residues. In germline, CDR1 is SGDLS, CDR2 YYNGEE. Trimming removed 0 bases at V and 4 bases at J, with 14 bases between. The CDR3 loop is CASSVGGEAPYNEQFF. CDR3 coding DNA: TGTGCCAGCAGCGTAGGGGGGGAAGCCCCTTACAATGAGCAGTTCTTC.

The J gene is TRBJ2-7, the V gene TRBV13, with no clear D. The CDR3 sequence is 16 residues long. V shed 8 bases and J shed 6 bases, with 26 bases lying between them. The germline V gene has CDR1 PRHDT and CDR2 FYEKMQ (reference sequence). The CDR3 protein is CASSRFFGILAGEQYF. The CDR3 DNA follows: TGTGCCAGCTCTCGATTTTTCGGTATACTGGCCGGCGAGCAGTACTTC.

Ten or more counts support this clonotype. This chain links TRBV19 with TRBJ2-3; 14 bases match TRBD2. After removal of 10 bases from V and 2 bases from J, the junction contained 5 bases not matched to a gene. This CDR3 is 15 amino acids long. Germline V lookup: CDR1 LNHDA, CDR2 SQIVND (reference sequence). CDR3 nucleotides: TGTGCCACGGGGACTAGCGGGAGACTCACAGATACGCAGTATTTT. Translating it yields CATGTSGRLTDTQYF.

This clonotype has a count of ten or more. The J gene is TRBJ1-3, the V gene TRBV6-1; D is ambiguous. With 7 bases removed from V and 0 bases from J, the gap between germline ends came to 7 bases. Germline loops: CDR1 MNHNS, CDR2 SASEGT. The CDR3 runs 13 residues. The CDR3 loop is CASIVGSGNTIYF. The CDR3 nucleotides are TGTGCCAGCATCGTGGGCTCTGGAAACACCATATATTTT.

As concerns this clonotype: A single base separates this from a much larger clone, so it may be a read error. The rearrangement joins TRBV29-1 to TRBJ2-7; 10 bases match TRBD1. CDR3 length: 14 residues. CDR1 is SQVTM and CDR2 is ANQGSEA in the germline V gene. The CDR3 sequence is CTVEEGQGYHEQYF. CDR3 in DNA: TGCACCGTTGAAGAGGGACAGGGGTACCACGAGCAGTACTTC.

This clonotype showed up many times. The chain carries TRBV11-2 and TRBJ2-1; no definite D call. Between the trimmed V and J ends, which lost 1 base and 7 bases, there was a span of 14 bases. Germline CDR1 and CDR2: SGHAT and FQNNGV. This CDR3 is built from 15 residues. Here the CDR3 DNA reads TGTGCCAGCAGCTTAGGACGACTTGGAGTGAATGAGCAGTTCTTC. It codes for CASSLGRLGVNEQFF.

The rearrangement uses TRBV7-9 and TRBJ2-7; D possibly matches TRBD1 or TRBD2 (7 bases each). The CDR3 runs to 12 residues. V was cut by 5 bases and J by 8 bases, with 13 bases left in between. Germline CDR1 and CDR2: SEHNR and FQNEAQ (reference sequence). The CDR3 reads CASSQGGSKQYF. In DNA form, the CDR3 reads TGTGCCAGCAGCCAGGGGGGGAGCAAGCAGTACTTC.

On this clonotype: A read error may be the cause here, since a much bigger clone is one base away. CDR3 in amino acids: CASSTDSRAYNEQFF. DNA for the CDR3: TGTGCCAGCTCAACGGACAGCCGGGCCTACAATGAGCAGTTCTTC. The V gene is TRBV18, the J gene TRBJ2-1; a possible D gene is TRBD1 (6 bases). The germline CDR1 and CDR2 sequences are KGHSH and LQKENI. The CDR3 runs to 15 residues. The ends were cut back, 5 bases at V and 2 bases at J, with 13 bases in the middle. The full variable domain, rest sourced from reference TRBV18 and TRBJ2-1, is NAGVMQNPRHLVRRRGQEARLRCSPMKGHSHVYWYRQLPEEGLKFMVYLQKENIIDESGMPKERFSAEFPKEGPSILRIQQVVRGDSAAYFCASSTDSRAYNEQFFGPGTRLTVL.

The CDR3 protein is CSVDGTGEGYEQYF. The CDR3 DNA is TGCAGCGTTGATGGAACGGGAGAGGGTTACGAGCAGTACTTC. This sequence joins TRBV29-1 and TRBJ2-7, with a possible D match to TRBD2 (6 bases). Per germline, CDR1 SQVTM and CDR2 ANQGSEA. V gave up 3 bases and J gave up 4 bases, with 16 bases separating them. The CDR3 is 14 amino acids.

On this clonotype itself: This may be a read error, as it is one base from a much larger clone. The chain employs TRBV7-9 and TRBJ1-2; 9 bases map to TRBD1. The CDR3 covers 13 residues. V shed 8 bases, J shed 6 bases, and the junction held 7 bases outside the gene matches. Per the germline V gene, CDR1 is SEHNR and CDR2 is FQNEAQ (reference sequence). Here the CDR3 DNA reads TGTGCCAGCCGCCGTGGACAGGGGAATGGCTACACCTTC. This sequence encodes CASRRGQGNGYTF.

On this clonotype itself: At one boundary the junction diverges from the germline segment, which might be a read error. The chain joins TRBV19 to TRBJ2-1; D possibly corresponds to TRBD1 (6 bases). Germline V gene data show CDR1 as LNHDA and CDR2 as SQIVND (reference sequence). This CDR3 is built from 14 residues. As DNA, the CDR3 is TGTGACAGTAGTCCAGGACAGATGTACAATGAGCAGTTCTTC. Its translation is CDSSPGQMYNEQFF.

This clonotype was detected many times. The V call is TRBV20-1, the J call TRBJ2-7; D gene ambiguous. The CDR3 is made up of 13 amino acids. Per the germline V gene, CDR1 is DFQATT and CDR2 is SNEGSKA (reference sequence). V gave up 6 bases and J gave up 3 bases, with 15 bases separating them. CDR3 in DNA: TGCAGTGCCATTAGACTGAGGTACTACGAGCAGTACTTC. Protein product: CSAIRLRYYEQYF.

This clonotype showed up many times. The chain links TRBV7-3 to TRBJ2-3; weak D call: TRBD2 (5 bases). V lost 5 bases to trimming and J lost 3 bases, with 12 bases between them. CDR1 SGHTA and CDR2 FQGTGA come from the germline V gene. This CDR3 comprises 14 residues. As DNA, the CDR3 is TGTGCCAGCAGCCTAGACGGGGATACAGATACGCAGTATTTT. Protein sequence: CASSLDGDTDTQYF.

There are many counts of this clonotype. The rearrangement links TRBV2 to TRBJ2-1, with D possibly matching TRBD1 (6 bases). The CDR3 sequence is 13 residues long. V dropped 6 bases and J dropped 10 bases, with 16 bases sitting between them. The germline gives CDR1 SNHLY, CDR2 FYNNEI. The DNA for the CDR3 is TGTGCCAGCAGACTTTATACCGGGACAGAGCAGTTCTTC. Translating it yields CASRLYTGTEQFF.

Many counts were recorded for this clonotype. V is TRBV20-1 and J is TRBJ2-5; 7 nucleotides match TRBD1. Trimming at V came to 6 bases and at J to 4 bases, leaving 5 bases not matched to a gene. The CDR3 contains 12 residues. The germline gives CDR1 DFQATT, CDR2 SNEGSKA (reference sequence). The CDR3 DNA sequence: TGCAGTGCAGCTCGACAGGGAGAGACCCAGTACTTC. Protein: CSAARQGETQYF.